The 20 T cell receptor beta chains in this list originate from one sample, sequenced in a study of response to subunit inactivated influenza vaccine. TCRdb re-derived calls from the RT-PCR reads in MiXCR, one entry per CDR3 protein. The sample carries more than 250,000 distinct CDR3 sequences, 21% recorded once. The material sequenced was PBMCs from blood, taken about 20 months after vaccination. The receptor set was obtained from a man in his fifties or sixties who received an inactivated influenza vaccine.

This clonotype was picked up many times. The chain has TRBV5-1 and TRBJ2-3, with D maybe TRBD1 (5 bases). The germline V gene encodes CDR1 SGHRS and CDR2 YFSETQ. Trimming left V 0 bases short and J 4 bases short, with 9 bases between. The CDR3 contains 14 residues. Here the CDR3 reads CASSLDSGSDTQYF. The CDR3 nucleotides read TGCGCCAGCAGCTTGGATTCAGGGTCAGATACGCAGTATTTT.

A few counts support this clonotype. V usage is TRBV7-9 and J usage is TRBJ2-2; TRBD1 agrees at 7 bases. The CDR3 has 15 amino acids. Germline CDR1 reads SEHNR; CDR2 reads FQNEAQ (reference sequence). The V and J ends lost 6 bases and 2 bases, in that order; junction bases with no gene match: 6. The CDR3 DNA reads TGTGCCAGCAGTCCGGACAGGACTAACACCGGGGAGCTGTTTTTT. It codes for CASSPDRTNTGELFF.

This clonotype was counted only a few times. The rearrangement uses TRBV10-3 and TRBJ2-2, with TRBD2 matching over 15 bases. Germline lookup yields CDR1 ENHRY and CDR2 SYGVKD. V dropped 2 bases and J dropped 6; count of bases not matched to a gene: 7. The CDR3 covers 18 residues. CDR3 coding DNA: TGTGCCATCAGTGAGCCCGGACTAGCGGGGGGGCTTTCCGGGGAGCTGTTTTTT. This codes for CAISEPGLAGGLSGELFF.

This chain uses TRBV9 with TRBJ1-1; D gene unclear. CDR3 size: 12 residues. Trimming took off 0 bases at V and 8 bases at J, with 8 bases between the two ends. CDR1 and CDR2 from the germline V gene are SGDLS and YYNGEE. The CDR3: CASSVELGEAFF. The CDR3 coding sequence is TGTGCCAGCAGCGTAGAACTGGGGGAAGCTTTCTTT. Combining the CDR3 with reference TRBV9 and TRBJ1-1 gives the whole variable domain DSGVTQTPKHLITATGQRVTLRCSPRSGDLSVYWYQQSLDQGLQFLIQYYNGEERAKGNILERFSAQQFPDLHSELNLSSLELGDSALYFCASSVELGEAFFGQGTRLTVV.

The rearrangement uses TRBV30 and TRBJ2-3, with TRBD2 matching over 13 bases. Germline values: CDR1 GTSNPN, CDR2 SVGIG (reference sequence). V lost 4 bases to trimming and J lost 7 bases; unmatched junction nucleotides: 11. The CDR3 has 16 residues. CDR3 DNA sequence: TGTGCCTGGAATACCGGGACTAGCGGGGCGGCCCATACGCAGTATTTT. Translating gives CAWNTGTSGAAHTQYF.

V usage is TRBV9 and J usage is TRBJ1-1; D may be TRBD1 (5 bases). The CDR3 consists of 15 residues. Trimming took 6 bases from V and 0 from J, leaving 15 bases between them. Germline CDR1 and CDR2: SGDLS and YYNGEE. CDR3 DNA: TGTGCCAGCATGTCCGGAGGACATTTGAACACTGAAGCTTTCTTT. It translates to CASMSGGHLNTEAFF.

The CDR3 DNA reads as TGTGCCAGCAGCTTGAGGGGTTCCAGGGAGCAGTACTTC. Its protein is CASSLRGSREQYF. The V and J genes are TRBV7-2 and TRBJ2-7; D is perhaps TRBD1 or TRBD2 (5 bases each). Trimming shortened V by 3 bases and J by 7 bases, and 13 bases separated the two germline ends. The V gene's germline CDR1 is SGHTA and CDR2 FQGNSA. There are 13 residues in the CDR3.

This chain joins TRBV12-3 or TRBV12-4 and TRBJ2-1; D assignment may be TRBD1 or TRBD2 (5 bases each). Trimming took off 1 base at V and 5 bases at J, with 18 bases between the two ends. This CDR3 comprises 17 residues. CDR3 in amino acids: CASSLVPGTTPNNEQFF. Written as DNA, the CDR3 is TGTGCCAGCAGTTTAGTCCCGGGGACCACTCCGAACAATGAGCAGTTCTTC.

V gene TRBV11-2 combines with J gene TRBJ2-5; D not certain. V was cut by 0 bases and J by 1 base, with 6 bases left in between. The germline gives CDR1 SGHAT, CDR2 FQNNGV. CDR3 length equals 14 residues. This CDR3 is CASSLEPGQETQYF. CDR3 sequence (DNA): TGTGCCAGCAGCTTAGAACCCGGCCAAGAGACCCAGTACTTC.

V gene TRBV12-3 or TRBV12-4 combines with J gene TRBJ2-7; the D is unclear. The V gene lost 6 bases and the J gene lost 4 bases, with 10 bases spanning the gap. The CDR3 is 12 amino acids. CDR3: CASRSESYEQYF. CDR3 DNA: TGTGCCAGCAGGTCAGAAAGTTACGAGCAGTACTTC.

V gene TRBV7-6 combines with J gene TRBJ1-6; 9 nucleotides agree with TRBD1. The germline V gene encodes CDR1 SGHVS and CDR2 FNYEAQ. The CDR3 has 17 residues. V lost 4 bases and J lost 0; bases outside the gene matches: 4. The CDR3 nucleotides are TGTGCCAGCAGCTCCCAGACAGGGGGCTCCTATAATTCACCCCTCCACTTT. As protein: CASSSQTGGSYNSPLHF.

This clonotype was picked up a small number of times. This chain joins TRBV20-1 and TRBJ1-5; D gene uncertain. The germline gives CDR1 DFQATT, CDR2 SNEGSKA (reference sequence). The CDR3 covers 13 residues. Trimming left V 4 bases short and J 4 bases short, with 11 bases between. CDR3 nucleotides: TGCAGTGCTATCGTGGGGTCTAATCAGCCCCAGCATTTT. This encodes CSAIVGSNQPQHF.

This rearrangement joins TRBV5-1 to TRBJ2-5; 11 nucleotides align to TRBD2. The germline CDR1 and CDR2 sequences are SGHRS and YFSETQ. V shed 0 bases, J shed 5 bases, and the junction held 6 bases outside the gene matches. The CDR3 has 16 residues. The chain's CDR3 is CASSLAGTSGVETQYF. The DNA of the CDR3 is TGCGCCAGCAGCTTGGCCGGGACTAGCGGTGTGGAGACCCAGTACTTC.

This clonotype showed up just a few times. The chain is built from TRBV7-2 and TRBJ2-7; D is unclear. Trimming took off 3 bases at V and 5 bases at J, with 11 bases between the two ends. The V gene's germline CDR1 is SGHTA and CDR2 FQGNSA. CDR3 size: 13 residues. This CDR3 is CASSLNRLNEQYF. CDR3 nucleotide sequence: TGTGCCAGCAGCTTGAACAGACTTAACGAGCAGTACTTC.

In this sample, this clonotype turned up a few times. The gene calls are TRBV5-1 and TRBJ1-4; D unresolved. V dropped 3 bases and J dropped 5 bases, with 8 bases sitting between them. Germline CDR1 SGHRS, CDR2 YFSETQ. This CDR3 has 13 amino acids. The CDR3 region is CASSWAENEKLFF. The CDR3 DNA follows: TGCGCCAGCAGCTGGGCGGAAAATGAAAAACTGTTTTTT.

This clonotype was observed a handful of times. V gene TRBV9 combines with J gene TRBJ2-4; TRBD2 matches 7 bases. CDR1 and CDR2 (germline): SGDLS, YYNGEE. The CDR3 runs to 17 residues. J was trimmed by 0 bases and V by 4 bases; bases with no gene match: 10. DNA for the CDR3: TGTGCCAGCAGCCTAAGCGGGGTAAACTTAGCCAAAAACATTCAGTACTTC. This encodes CASSLSGVNLAKNIQYF.

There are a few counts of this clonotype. CDR3: CSVDEGYEQYF. DNA of the CDR3: TGCAGCGTTGACGAAGGCTACGAGCAGTACTTC. This sequence joins TRBV29-1 and TRBJ2-7; D is ambiguous. V was trimmed by 3 bases and J by 3 bases, leaving 6 bases between them. The CDR3 is 11 amino acids. Germline CDR1 and CDR2: SQVTM and ANQGSEA.

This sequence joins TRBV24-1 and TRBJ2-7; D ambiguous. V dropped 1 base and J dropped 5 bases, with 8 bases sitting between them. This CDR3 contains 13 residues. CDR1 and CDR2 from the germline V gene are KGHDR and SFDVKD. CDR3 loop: CATSDFLGNEQYF. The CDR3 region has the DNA TGTGCCACCAGTGATTTCTTGGGGAACGAGCAGTACTTC.

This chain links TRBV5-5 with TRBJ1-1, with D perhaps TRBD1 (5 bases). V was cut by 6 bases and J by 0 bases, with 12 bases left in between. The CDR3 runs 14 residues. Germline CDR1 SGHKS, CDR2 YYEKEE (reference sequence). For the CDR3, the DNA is TGTGCCAGCACCCCATGGGGGGTGAACACTGAAGCTTTCTTT. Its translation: CASTPWGVNTEAFF.

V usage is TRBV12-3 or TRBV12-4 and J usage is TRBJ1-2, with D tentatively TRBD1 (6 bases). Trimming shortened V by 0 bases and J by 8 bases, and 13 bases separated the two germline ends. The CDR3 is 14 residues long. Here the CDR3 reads CASSLAQGLKGYTF. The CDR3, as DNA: TGTGCCAGCAGTTTAGCTCAGGGGCTGAAAGGCTACACCTTC.